A single sample gave rise to the 17 T cell receptor beta chains below, sequenced in a study of vaccination effects on CD4 cells after COVID-19. TCRdb's copy holds only in-frame clones and misses some; the assay was immunoSEQ multiplex PCR. The sample shows about 41,000 clones, 77% of them seen only once. After expansion with viral peptide pools in the ViraFEST assay, antigen-specific CD4+ T cells were sequenced. Between days 9 and 11 of culture, CD4+ T cells were separated out. Previously uninfected by SARS-CoV-2, the vaccine recipients also showed negative nucleocapsid antibodies. These receptors' targets are unknown. The sequenced sample was CD4+ T cells from PBMCs cultured with HCoV-NL63 spike peptides, obtained before COVID-19 vaccination. These TCRs come from a human donor who received a COVID-19 vaccine.

The genes are TRBV3-1 (or the pseudogene TRBV3-2) and TRBJ1-2, with TRBD1 identical over 7 bases. The trim removed 5 bases at V and 7 bases at J, leaving 1 base unmatched. The CDR3 totals 11 residues. CDR1 and CDR2 from the germline V gene are LGHDT and YNNKEL (reference sequence). CDR3: CASSDRAGYTF. CDR3 bases: TGTGCCAGCAGCGACAGGGCTGGCTACACCTTC.

The chain recombines TRBV5-1 with TRBJ2-1, with TRBD2 identical over 8 bases. The CDR3 is 15 amino acids. From germline, CDR1 is SGHRS and CDR2 YFSETQ. V gave up 4 bases and J gave up 4 bases; unmatched junction bases: 7. The CDR3 nucleotides read TGCGCCAGCAGCGAAGCCGGGGGGGCTTACAATGAGCAGTTCTTC. As protein: CASSEAGGAYNEQFF.

The gene calls are TRBV2 and TRBJ2-5; a weak D match, TRBD2 (6 bases). Trimming cost V 3 bases and J 4 bases, with 21 bases left between them. This CDR3 has 17 residues. In germline, CDR1 is SNHLY, CDR2 FYNNEI. CDR3 in DNA: TGTGCCAGCAGTGATCTTGTGCTAGCGTACACCCCAGAGACCCAGTACTTC. Encoded protein: CASSDLVLAYTPETQYF.

The J gene is TRBJ1-1, the V gene TRBV5-1; D is undetermined. Germline V gives CDR1 SGHRS, CDR2 YFSETQ. The V gene lost 5 bases and the J gene lost 2 bases, with 10 bases spanning the gap. The CDR3 has 13 amino acids. The CDR3 protein is CASRDFINTEAFF. The CDR3 DNA reads as TGCGCCAGCAGGGACTTTATTAACACTGAAGCTTTCTTT.

The chain joins TRBV10-1 to TRBJ1-4, with D maybe TRBD1 (5 bases). The CDR3 is made up of 17 amino acids. Per the germline V gene, CDR1 is WNHNN and CDR2 is SYGVQD (reference sequence). The V end lost 6 bases, the J end lost 3 bases, and 20 bases lay between the germline ends. The DNA for the CDR3 is TGCGCCAGCAGGCCTGAGTGGGTGGGGACGTCTAATGAAAAACTGTTTTTT. Protein sequence: CASRPEWVGTSNEKLFF.

The chain recombines TRBV5-1 with TRBJ1-2, with 9 bases that match TRBD1. V lost 0 bases and J lost 7; bases outside the gene matches: 10. Per the germline V gene, CDR1 is SGHRS and CDR2 is YFSETQ. The CDR3 runs to 16 residues. CDR3 nucleotide sequence: TGCGCCAGCAGCTTGGGTCCCGGGACAGGGAACGGTGGCTACACCTTC. Amino acids: CASSLGPGTGNGGYTF.

The V gene is TRBV19, the J gene TRBJ2-4; tentative D call: TRBD1 (6 bases). The CDR3 extends over 14 amino acids. Trimming shortened V by 1 base and J by 6 bases, and 10 bases separated the two germline ends. Germline CDR1 and CDR2: LNHDA and SQIVND (reference sequence). Written as DNA, the CDR3 is TGTGCCAGTAGTATAGGGGGGCGAGCAAACATTCAGTACTTC. Translating gives CASSIGGRANIQYF.

The chain couples TRBV19 to TRBJ1-5, with TRBD1 matching 7 bases. The CDR3 consists of 11 residues. The germline CDR1 and CDR2 sequences are LNHDA and SQIVND (reference sequence). V lost 8 bases and J lost 6; bases outside the gene matches: 1. The CDR3 is CASQGGQPQHF. CDR3 coding DNA: TGTGCCAGTCAGGGGGGTCAGCCCCAGCATTTT.

The V and J genes are TRBV5-6 and TRBJ1-6; tentative D call: TRBD1 (5 bases). The CDR3 is 16 amino acids. CDR1 and CDR2 (germline): SGHDT, YYEEEE. V was cut by 4 bases and J by 5 bases, with 16 bases left in between. The CDR3 region is CASSPSSRANNSPLHF. CDR3 sequence (DNA): TGTGCCAGCAGCCCAAGCTCCAGGGCGAATAATTCACCCCTCCACTTT.

CDR3 bases: TGTGCCAGCTCACCACTTGAGGGCAACACTGAAGCTTTCTTT. Protein: CASSPLEGNTEAFF. The chain has TRBV18 and TRBJ1-1; D call uncertain. Per the germline V gene, CDR1 is KGHSH and CDR2 is LQKENI. V gave up 1 base and J gave up 2 bases, with 8 bases separating them. The CDR3 has 14 residues.

This clone was counted a single time. The chain couples TRBV16 to TRBJ1-2; no reliable D call. Germline V gene data show CDR1 as KGHSY and CDR2 as FQNENV. Trimming removed 1 base at V and 1 base at J, with 10 bases between. The CDR3 runs to 15 residues. This CDR3 reads CASSQYRDVNYGYTF. In DNA, the CDR3 is TGTGCCAGCAGCCAATATAGAGACGTTAACTATGGCTACACCTTC.

CDR3 residues: CASSFRGNYGYTF. Written as DNA, the CDR3 is TGTGCCAGTAGCTTCAGGGGGAATTATGGCTACACCTTC. V is TRBV19 and J is TRBJ1-2, with 7 bases identical to TRBD1. Per germline, CDR1 LNHDA and CDR2 SQIVND (reference sequence). The length of the CDR3 is 13 residues. The V gene end was trimmed by 6 bases and the J gene end by 5 bases; junction bases not matched to a gene: 6.

This chain joins TRBV6-2 or TRBV6-3 and TRBJ1-6; 7 bases map to TRBD1. Germline V gene sequence: CDR1 MNHEY, CDR2 SVGEGT. The J segment lost 4 bases and the V segment lost 4 bases, leaving 10 bases of the junction unmatched. This CDR3 spans 17 amino acids. In DNA, the CDR3 is TGTGCCAGCAGTTCCCTCCGAGGGGGCGAGTATAATTCACCCCTCCACTTT. As protein: CASSSLRGGEYNSPLHF.

The genes are TRBV6-5 and TRBJ2-3; perhaps D is TRBD1 or TRBD2 (6 bases each). The CDR3 runs 14 residues. Germline CDR1 MNHEY, CDR2 SVGAGI. V lost 6 bases, J lost 4 bases, and 14 bases lay in between. The CDR3 nucleotides are TGTGCCAGCAGATACAGGGAGGAGGCAGATACGCAGTATTTT. It encodes CASRYREEADTQYF.

This chain uses TRBV27 with TRBJ1-5, with D hard to call. In germline, CDR1 is MNHEY, CDR2 SMNVEV (reference sequence). The CDR3 spans 12 residues. Trimming shortened V by 8 bases and J by 5 bases, and 10 bases separated the two germline ends. For the CDR3, the DNA is TGTGCCAGCGGCCAGGTAGATCAGCCCCAGCATTTT. This encodes CASGQVDQPQHF.

The chain combines TRBV19 with TRBJ2-5, with unresolved D. Germline values: CDR1 LNHDA, CDR2 SQIVND (reference sequence). The V end lost 5 bases, the J end lost 7 bases, and 20 bases lay between the germline ends. The CDR3 totals 15 residues. The CDR3 region has the DNA TGTGCCAGTAGTCTAAACCCATCCACACCAGGGACCCAGTACTTC. Its translation is CASSLNPSTPGTQYF.

This clone appeared once. This chain joins TRBV29-1 and TRBJ2-1; 7 bases agree with TRBD1. CDR1 is SQVTM and CDR2 is ANQGSEA in the germline V gene. The V segment lost 6 bases and the J segment 4 bases; nucleotides outside the gene matches: 6. The CDR3 length is 13 residues. The CDR3 nucleotides are TGCAGCGTAGGCATGGACAGGTACAATGAGCAGTTCTTC. Encoded protein: CSVGMDRYNEQFF.